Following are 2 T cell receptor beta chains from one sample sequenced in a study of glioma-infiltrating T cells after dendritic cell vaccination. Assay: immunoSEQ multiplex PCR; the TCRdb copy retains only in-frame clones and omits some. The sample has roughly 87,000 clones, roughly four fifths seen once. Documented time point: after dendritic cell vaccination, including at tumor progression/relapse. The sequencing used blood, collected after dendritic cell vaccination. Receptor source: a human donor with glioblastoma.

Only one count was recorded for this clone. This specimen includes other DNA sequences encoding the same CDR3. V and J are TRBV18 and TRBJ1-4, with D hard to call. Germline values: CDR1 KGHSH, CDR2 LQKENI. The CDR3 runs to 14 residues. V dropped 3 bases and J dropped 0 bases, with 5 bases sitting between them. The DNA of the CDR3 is TGTGCCAGCTCACCCCTAGCAACTAATGAAAAACTGTTTTTT. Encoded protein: CASSPLATNEKLFF.

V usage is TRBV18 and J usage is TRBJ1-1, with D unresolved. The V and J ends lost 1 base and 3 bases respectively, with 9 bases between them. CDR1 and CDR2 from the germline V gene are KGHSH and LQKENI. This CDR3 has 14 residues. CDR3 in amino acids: CASSPLPSYTEAFF. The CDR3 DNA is TGTGCCAGCTCACCACTTCCGAGCTACACTGAAGCTTTCTTT.